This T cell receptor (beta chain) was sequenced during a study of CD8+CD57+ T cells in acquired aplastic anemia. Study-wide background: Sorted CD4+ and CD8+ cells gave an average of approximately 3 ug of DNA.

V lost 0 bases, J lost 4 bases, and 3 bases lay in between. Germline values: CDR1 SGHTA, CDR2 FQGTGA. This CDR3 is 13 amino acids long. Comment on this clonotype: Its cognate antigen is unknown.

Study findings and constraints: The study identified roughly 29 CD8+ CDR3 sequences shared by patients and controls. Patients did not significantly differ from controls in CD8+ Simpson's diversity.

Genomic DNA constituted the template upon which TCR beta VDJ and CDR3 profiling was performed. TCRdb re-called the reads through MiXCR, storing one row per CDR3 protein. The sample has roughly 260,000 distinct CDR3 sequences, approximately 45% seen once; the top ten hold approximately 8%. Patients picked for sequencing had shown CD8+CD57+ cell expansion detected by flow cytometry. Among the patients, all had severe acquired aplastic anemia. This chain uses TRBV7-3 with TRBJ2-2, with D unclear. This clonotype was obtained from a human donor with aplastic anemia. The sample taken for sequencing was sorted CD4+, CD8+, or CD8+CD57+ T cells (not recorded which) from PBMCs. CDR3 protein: CASSLTVTGELFF. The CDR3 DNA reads TGTGCCAGCAGCTTAACGGTCACCGGGGAGCTGTTTTTT.